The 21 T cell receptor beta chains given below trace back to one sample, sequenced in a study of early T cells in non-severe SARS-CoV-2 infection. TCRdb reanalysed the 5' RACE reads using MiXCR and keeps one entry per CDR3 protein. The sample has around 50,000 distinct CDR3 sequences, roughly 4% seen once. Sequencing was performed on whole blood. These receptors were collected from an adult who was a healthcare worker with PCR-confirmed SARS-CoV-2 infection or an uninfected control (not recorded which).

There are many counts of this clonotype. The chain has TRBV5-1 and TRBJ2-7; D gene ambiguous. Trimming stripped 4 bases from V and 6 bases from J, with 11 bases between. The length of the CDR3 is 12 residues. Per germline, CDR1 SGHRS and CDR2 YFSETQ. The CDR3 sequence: CASSRAESEQYF. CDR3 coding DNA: TGCGCCAGCAGCCGTGCTGAAAGCGAGCAGTACTTC.

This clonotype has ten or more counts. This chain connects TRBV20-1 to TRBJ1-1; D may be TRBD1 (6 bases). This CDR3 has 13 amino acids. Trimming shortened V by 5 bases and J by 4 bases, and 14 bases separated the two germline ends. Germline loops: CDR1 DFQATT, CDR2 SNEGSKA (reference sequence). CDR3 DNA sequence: TGCAGTGCTCTCCGCGGGGGCACCACTGAAGCTTTCTTT. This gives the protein CSALRGGTTEAFF.

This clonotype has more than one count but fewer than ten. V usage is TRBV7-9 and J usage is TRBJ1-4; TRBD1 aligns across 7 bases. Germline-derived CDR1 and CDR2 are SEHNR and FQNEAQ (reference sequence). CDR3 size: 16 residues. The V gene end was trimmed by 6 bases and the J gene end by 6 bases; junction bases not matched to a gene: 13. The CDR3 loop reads CASSFRQGRIDEKLFF. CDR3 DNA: TGTGCCAGCAGTTTCCGACAGGGACGCATTGATGAAAAACTGTTTTTT.

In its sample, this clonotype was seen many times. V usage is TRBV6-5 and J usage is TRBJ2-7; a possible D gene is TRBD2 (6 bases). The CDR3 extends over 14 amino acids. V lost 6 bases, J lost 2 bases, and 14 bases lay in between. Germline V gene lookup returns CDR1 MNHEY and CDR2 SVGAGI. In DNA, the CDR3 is TGTGCCAGCAGCCCCAGTCGGGGGACCTACGAGCAGTACTTC. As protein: CASSPSRGTYEQYF.

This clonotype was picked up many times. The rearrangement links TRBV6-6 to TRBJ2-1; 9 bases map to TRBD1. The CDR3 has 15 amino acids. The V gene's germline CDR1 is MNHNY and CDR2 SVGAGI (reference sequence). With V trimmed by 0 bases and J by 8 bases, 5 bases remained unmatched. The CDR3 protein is CASSYSSQGAHEQFF. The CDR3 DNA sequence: TGTGCCAGCAGTTACTCGTCACAGGGGGCTCATGAGCAGTTCTTC.

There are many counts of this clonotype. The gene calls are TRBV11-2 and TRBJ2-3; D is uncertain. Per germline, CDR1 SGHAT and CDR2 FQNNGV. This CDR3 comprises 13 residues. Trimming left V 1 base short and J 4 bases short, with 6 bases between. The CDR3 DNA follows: TGTGCCAGCAGCTTAGCCGGACCAGATACGCAGTATTTT. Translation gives CASSLAGPDTQYF.

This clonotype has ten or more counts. In DNA form, the CDR3 reads TGTGCCAGCAGCTTAAAGGTGAACAGGGCCCACACCGGGGAGCTGTTTTTT. This gives the protein CASSLKVNRAHTGELFF. V usage is TRBV7-3 and J usage is TRBJ2-2; D possibly corresponds to TRBD1 (6 bases). V was clipped by 1 base and J by 3 bases, with 15 bases between them. CDR1 and CDR2 from the germline V gene are SGHTA and FQGTGA. CDR3 length: 17 residues.

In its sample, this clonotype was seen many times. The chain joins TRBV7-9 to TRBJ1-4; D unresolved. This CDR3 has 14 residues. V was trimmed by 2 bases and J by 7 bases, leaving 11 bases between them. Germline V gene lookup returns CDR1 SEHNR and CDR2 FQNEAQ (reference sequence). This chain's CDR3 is CASSLRTGTEKLFF. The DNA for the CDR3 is TGTGCCAGCAGCTTACGGACGGGAACTGAAAAACTGTTTTTT. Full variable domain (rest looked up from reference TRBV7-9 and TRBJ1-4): DTGVSQNPRHKITKRGQNVTFRCDPISEHNRLYWYRQTLGQGPEFLTYFQNEAQLEKSRLLSDRFSAERPKGSFSTLEIQRTEQGDSAMYLCASSLRTGTEKLFFGSGTQLSVL.

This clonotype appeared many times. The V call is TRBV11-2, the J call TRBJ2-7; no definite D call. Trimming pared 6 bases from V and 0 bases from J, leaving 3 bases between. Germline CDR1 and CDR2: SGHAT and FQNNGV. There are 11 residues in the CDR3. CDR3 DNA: TGTGCCAGCAGGGACTCCTACGAGCAGTACTTC. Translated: CASRDSYEQYF.

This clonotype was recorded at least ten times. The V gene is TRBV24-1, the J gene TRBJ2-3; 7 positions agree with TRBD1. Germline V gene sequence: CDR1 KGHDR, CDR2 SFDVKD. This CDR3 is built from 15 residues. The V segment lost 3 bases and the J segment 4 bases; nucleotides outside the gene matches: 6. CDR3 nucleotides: TGTGCCACCAGTGATCCCGGGACAGTTGCAGATACGCAGTATTTT. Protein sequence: CATSDPGTVADTQYF.

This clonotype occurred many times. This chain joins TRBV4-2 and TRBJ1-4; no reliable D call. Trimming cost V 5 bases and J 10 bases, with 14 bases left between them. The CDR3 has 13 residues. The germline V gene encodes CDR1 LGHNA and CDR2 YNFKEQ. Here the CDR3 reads CASSYSMWGKLFF. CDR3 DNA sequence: TGTGCCAGCAGCTATTCTATGTGGGGAAAACTGTTTTTT.

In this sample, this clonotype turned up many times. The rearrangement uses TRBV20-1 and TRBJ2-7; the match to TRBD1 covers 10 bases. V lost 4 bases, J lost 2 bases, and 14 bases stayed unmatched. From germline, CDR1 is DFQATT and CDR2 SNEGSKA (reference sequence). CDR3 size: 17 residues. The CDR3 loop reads CSANRDRGQIGPYEQYF. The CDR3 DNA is TGCAGTGCTAACCGGGACAGGGGCCAAATTGGACCCTACGAGCAGTACTTC.

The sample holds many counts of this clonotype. In nucleotides, the CDR3 is TGTGCCAGCAGCTTCTCCCGGGTCCCAACCGGGGAGCTGTTTTTT. This sequence encodes CASSFSRVPTGELFF. This chain connects TRBV7-9 to TRBJ2-2; no firm D call. Per germline, CDR1 SEHNR and CDR2 FQNEAQ (reference sequence). This CDR3 contains 15 residues. The germline V and J ends were trimmed by 3 bases and 5 bases, with 13 bases remaining between them.

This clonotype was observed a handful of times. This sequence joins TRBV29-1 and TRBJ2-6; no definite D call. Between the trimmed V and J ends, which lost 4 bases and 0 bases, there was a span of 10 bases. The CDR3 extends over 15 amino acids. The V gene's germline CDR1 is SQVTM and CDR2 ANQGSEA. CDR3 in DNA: TGCAGCGTTGCAGACAAGACCTCTGGGGCCAACGTCCTGACTTTC. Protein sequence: CSVADKTSGANVLTF.

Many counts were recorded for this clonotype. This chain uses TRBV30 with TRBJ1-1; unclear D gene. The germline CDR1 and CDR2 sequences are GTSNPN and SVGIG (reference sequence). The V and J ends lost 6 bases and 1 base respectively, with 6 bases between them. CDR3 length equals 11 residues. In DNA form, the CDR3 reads TGTGCCTGTGAACGGAACACTGAAGCTTTCTTT. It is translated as CACERNTEAFF.

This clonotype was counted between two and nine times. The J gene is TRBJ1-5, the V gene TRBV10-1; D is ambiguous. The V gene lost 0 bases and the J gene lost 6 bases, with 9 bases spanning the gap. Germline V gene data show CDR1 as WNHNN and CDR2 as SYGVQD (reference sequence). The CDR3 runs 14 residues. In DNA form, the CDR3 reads TGCGCCAGCAGTGAGTCTGGCAACGGTCAGCCCCAGCATTTT. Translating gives CASSESGNGQPQHF.

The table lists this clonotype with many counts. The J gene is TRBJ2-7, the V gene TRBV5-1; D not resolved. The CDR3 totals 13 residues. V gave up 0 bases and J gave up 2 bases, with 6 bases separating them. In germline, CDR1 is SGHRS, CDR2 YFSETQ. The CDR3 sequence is CASSLGLTYEQYF. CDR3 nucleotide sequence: TGCGCCAGCAGCTTGGGGCTAACCTACGAGCAGTACTTC.

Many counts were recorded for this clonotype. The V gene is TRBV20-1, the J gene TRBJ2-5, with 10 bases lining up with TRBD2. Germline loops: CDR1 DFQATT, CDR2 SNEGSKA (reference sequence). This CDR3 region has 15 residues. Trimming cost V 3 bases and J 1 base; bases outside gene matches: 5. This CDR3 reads CSASLGLARQETQYF. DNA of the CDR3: TGCAGTGCTAGTTTGGGACTAGCGCGCCAAGAGACCCAGTACTTC.

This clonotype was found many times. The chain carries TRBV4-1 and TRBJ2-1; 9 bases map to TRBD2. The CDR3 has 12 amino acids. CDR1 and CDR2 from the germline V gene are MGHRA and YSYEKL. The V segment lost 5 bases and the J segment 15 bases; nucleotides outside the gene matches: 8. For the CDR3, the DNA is TGCGCCAGCAGCGACATAGCGGGAGCTGTGTTCTTC. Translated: CASSDIAGAVFF.

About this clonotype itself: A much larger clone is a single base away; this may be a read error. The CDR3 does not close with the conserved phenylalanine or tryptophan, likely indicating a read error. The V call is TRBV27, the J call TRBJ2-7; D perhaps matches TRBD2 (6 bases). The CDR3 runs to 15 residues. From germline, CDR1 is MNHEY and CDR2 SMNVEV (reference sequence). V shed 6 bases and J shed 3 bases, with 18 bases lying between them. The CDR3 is CASRKDLAPHYEQYS. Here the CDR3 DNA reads TGTGCCAGCAGGAAAGATCTAGCGCCCCACTACGAGCAGTACTCC.

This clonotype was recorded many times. The CDR3 loop is CASSQTGSHEQYF. In nucleotides, the CDR3 is TGTGCCAGCAGCCAGACAGGGTCCCACGAGCAGTACTTC. The V gene is TRBV6-2 or TRBV6-3, the J gene TRBJ2-7, with 7 nucleotides matching TRBD1. V lost 6 bases and J lost 5; bases outside the gene matches: 7. The CDR3 is made up of 13 amino acids. The germline CDR1 and CDR2 sequences are MNHEY and SVGEGT.